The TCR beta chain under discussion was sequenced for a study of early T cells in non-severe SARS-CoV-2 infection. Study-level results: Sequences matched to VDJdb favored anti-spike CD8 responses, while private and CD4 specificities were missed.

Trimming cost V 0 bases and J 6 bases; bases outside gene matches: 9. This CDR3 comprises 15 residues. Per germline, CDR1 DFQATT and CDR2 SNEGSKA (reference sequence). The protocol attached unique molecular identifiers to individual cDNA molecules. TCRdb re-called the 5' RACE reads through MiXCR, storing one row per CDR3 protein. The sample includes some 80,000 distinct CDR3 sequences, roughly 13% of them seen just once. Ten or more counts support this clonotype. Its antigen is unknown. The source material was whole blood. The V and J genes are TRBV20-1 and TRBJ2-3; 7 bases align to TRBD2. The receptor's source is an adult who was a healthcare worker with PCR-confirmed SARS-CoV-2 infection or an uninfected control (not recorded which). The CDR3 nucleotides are TGCAGTGCTAGAGATTTGCAGCGGGAACGGGATACGCAGTATTTT. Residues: CSARDLQRERDTQYF.